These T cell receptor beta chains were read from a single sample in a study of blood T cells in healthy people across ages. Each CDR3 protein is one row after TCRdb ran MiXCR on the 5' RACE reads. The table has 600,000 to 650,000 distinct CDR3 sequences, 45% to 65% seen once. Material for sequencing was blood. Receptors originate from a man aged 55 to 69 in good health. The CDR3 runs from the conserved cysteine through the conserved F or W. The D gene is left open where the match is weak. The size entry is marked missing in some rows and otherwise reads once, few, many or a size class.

CDR3 protein: CASSPSGWQTTGELFF; CDR3 DNA: TGTGCCAGCAGCCCAAGCGGCTGGCAGACCACCGGGGAGCTGTTTTTT; clone size: few; V gene: TRBV7-6; J gene: TRBJ2-2; D gene: .
CDR3 protein: CASSLDFFNYGYTF; CDR3 DNA: TGCGCCAGCAGCTTGGATTTCTTTAACTATGGCTACACCTTC; clone size: .; V gene: TRBV5-1; J gene: TRBJ1-2; D gene: .
CDR3 protein: CASSPRGIGYGYTF; CDR3 DNA: TGTGCCAGCTCACCACGAGGGATCGGCTATGGCTACACCTTC; clone size: .; V gene: TRBV18; J gene: TRBJ1-2; D gene: .
CDR3 protein: CASSTGTSDYNEQFF; CDR3 DNA: TGTGCCAGCAGCACCGGGACTAGCGACTACAATGAGCAGTTCTTC; clone size: few; V gene: TRBV5-6; J gene: TRBJ2-1; D gene: TRBD2
CDR3 protein: CSAGPGRETQYF; CDR3 DNA: TGCAGTGCTGGTCCCGGTAGGGAGACCCAGTACTTC; clone size: .; V gene: TRBV20-1; J gene: TRBJ2-5; D gene: .
CDR3 protein: CSARPTGGPNYGYTF; CDR3 DNA: TGCAGTGCTAGACCCACAGGGGGCCCTAACTATGGCTACACCTTC; clone size: once; V gene: TRBV20-1; J gene: TRBJ1-2; D gene: TRBD1
CDR3 protein: CSARGSKTYEQYF; CDR3 DNA: TGCAGTGCTAGAGGCAGTAAAACCTACGAGCAGTACTTC; clone size: .; V gene: TRBV20-1; J gene: TRBJ2-7; D gene: .
CDR3 protein: CSSTTRQGSFSDTQYF; CDR3 DNA: TGCAGCTCAACTACCAGGCAGGGGAGTTTCTCAGATACGCAGTATTTT; clone size: few; V gene: TRBV29-1; J gene: TRBJ2-3; D gene: .
CDR3 protein: CASSRPGQLQETQYF; CDR3 DNA: TGTGCCAGCAGTCGACCCGGACAGCTTCAAGAGACCCAGTACTTC; clone size: .; V gene: TRBV28; J gene: TRBJ2-5; D gene: .
CDR3 protein: CASSFYTYNSPLHF; CDR3 DNA: TGTGCCAGCAGCTTTTACACTTATAATTCACCCCTCCACTTT; clone size: .; V gene: TRBV5-5; J gene: TRBJ1-6; D gene: .
CDR3 protein: CASSVDPTGNEQYF; CDR3 DNA: TGTGCCAGCAGTGTGGACCCTACGGGGAACGAGCAGTACTTC; clone size: once; V gene: TRBV27; J gene: TRBJ2-7; D gene: .
CDR3 protein: CASSLEVQGVGYTF; CDR3 DNA: TGTGCCAGCAGCTTAGAGGTACAGGGTGTTGGCTACACCTTC; clone size: .; V gene: TRBV7-9; J gene: TRBJ1-2; D gene: .
CDR3 protein: CASSLDRAQYEQYF; CDR3 DNA: TGTGCCAGCAGCTTAGACCGGGCTCAATACGAGCAGTACTTC; clone size: .; V gene: TRBV7-2; J gene: TRBJ2-7; D gene: .